Listed here is a single T cell receptor (beta chain). The sample comes from a study of blood T cells in healthy people across ages. Through a sample-barcoded 5' primer and a J-beta primer mix, a second PCR was run for 7 to 11 cycles. TCRdb reprocessed the 5' RACE reads via MiXCR and lists one record per CDR3 protein. The table records 1.5 million to 2 million distinct CDR3 sequences, about 50% of them present only once. Donors ranged from about 6 to 90 years old and were healthy Caucasians in Russia. The material sequenced was blood. The TCR sequence derives from a woman in her forties in good health.

The CDR3 DNA follows: TGTGCCAGCAGCTCGGGACAAGCTGTATCAGCTAACTATGGCTACACCTTC. Residues: CASSSGQAVSANYGYTF. The chain carries TRBV7-9 and TRBJ1-2, with D possibly being TRBD1 (6 bases). Trimming took 4 bases from V and 0 from J, leaving 18 bases between them. Germline CDR1 reads SEHNR; CDR2 reads FQNEAQ (reference sequence). The CDR3 sequence is 17 residues long.